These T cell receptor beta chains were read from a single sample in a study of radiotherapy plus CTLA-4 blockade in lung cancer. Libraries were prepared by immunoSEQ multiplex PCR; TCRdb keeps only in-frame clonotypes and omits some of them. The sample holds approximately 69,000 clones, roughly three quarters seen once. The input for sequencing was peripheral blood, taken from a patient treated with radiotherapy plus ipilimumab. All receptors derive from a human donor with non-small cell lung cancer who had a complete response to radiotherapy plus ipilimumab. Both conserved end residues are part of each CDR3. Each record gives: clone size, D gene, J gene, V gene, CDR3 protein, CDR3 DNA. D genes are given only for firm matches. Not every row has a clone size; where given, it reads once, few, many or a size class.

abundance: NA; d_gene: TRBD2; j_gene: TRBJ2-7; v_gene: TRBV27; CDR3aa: CASHRASGGLSYEQYF; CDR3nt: TGTGCCAGCCATAGGGCTAGCGGGGGCCTCTCCTACGAGCAGTACTTC
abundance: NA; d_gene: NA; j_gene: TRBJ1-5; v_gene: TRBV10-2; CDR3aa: CASSPGASNQPQHF; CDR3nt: TGCGCCAGCAGTCCGGGGGCGAGCAATCAGCCCCAGCATTTT
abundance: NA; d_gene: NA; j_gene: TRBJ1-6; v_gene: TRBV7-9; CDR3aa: CASSLEGGYNSPLHF; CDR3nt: TGTGCCAGCAGCTTAGAAGGGGGCTATAATTCACCCCTCCACTTT
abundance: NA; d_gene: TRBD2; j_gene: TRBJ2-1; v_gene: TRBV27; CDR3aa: CASSLWGLAHNEQFF; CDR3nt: TGTGCCAGCAGTTTATGGGGACTAGCACACAATGAGCAGTTCTTC
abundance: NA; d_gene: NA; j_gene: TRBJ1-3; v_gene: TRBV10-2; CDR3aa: CASSEGFISGNTIYF; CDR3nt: TGCGCCAGCAGTGAGGGCTTTATCTCTGGAAACACCATATATTTT
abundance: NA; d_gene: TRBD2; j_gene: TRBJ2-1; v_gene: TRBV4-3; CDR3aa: CASSQEPAGGNEQFF; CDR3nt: TGCGCCAGCAGCCAAGAGCCAGCGGGGGGAAATGAGCAGTTCTTC
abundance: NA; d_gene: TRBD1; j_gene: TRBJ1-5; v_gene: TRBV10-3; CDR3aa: CAISTGQGAGSNQPQHF; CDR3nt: TGTGCCATCAGCACGGGACAGGGGGCGGGTAGCAATCAGCCCCAGCATTTT
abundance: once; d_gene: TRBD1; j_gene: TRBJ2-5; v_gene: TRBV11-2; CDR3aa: CASSLDLCSLDRVSAETQYF; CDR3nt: TGTGCCAGCAGCTTAGACTTATGCTCTTTGGACAGGGTAAGTGCGGAGACCCAGTACTTC
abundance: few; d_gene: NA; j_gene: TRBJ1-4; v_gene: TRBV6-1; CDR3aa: CASSVGQKLFF; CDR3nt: TGTGCCAGCAGTGTTGGACAGAAACTGTTTTTT
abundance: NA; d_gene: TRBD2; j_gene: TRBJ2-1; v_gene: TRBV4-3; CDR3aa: CASSQDPGRGTSGGAGQFF; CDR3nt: TGCGCCAGCAGCCAAGATCCGGGCAGGGGAACTAGCGGGGGCGCGGGGCAGTTCTTC
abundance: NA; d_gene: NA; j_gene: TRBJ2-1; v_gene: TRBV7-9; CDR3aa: CASSLRGRESNEQFF; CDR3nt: TGTGCCAGCAGCTTGAGAGGGAGAGAGTCGAATGAGCAGTTCTTC
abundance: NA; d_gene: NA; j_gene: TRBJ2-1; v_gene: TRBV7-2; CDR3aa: CASSSRQSGLPQFF; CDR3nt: TGTGCCAGCAGCTCCCGCCAGTCGGGACTCCCTCAGTTCTTC
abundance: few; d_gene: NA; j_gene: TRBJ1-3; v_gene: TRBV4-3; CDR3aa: CASSQDRHSGNTIYF; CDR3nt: TGCGCCAGCAGCCAAGATCGACACTCTGGAAACACCATATATTTT
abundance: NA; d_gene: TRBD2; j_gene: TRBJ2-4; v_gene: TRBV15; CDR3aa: CATSRDTSGRAGDIQYF; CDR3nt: TGTGCCACCAGCAGAGACACTAGCGGGAGGGCCGGGGACATTCAGTACTTC
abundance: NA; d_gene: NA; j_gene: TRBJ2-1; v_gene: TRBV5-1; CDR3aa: CASSSGGTTYNEQFF; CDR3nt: TGCGCCAGCAGCTCGGGCGGGACGACCTACAATGAGCAGTTCTTC
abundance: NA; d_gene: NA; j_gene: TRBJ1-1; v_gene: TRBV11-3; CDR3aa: CASRWIEGGTEAFF; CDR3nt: TGTGCCAGCCGATGGATAGAAGGGGGCACTGAAGCTTTCTTT
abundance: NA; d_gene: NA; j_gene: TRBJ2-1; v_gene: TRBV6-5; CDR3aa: CASSYSIIDNEQFF; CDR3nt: TGTGCCAGCAGTTACTCAATAATTGACAATGAGCAGTTCTTC
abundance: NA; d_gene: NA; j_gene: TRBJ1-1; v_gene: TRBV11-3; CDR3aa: CASSLGGKTNTEAFF; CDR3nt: TGTGCCAGCAGCTTAGGAGGGAAGACCAACACTGAAGCTTTCTTT
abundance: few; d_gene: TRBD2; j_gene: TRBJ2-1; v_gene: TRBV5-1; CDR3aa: CASSWGGLAGSNEQFF; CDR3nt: TGCGCCAGCAGCTGGGGGGGACTAGCGGGCTCCAATGAGCAGTTCTTC
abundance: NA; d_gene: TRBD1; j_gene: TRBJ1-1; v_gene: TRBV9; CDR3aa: CASSVGQGGNTEAFF; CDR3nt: TGTGCCAGCAGCGTTGGACAGGGTGGGAACACTGAAGCTTTCTTT
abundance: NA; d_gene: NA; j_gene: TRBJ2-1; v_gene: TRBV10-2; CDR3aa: CASTNRNSYNEQFF; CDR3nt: TGCGCCAGCACTAACAGGAACAGCTACAATGAGCAGTTCTTC
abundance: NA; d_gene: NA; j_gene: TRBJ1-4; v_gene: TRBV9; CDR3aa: CASSGGFTEKLFF; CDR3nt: TGTGCCAGCAGCGGCGGGTTCACTGAAAAACTGTTTTTT
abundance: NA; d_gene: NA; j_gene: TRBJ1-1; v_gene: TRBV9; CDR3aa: CASSVVSGAYTEAFF; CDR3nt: TGTGCCAGCAGCGTAGTTTCGGGGGCGTACACTGAAGCTTTCTTT
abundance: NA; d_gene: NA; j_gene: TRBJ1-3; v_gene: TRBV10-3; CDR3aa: CAISADSNSGNTIYF; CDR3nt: TGTGCCATCAGTGCCGACTCCAACTCTGGAAACACCATATATTTT
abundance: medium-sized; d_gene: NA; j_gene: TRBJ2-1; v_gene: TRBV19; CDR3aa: CASSVPYPRSYNEQFF; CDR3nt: TGTGCCAGTAGTGTACCATATCCTCGGTCCTACAATGAGCAGTTCTTC
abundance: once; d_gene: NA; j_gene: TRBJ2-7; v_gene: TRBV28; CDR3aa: CASSLGLGVAQYF; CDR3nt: TGTGCCAGCAGTTTAGGGTTGGGGGTCGCGCAGTACTTC
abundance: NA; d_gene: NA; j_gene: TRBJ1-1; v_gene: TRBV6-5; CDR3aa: CASQTGVTEAFF; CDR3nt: TGTGCCAGTCAGACAGGAGTCACTGAAGCTTTCTTT
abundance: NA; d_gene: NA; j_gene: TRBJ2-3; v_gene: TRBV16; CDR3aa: CASSQFLGDTQYF; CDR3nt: TGTGCCAGCAGCCAATTTTTGGGAGATACGCAGTATTTT
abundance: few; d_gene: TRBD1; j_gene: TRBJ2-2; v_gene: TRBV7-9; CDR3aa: CASSGRGKAGELFF; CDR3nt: TGTGCCAGCAGCGGCAGGGGGAAGGCCGGGGAGCTGTTTTTT
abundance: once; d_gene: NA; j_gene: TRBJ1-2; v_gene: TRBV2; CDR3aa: CASEGESNYGYTF; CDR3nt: TGTGCCAGCGAGGGGGAATCTAACTATGGCTACACCTTC
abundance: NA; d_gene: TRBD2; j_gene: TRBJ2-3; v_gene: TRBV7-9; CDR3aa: CASSLDAGGAGTDTQYF; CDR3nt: TGTGCCAGCAGCTTAGACGCCGGGGGGGCCGGCACAGATACGCAGTATTTT
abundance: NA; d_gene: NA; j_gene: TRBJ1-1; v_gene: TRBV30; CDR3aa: CAWTEQSPRGAFF; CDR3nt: TGTGCCTGGACTGAGCAGTCCCCCCGGGGAGCTTTCTTT
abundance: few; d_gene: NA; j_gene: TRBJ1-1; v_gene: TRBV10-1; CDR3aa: CATQGGPGTEAFF; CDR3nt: TGCGCCACCCAAGGGGGACCGGGTACTGAAGCTTTCTTT
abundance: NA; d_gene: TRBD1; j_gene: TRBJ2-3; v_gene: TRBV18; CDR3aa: CASSPLPSGTGSTDTQYF; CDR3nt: TGTGCCAGCTCACCACTCCCCTCCGGGACAGGTAGCACAGATACGCAGTATTTT
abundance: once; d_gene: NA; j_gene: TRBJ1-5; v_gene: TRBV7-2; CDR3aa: CASSLAGRAHQPQHF; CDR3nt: TGTGCCAGCAGCTTAGCCGGCAGGGCTCATCAGCCCCAGCATTTT
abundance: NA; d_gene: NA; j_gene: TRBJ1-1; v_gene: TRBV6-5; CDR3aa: CASRMTETTEAFF; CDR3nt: TGTGCCAGCAGGATGACAGAAACGACTGAAGCTTTCTTT
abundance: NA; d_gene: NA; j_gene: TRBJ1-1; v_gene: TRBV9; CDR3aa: CASTPGGVTEAFF; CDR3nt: TGTGCCAGCACCCCCGGGGGGGTCACTGAAGCTTTCTTT
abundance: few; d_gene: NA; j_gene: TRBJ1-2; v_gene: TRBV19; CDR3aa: CASSRPAFDGYTF; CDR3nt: TGTGCCAGTAGTAGACCCGCATTTGATGGCTACACCTTC
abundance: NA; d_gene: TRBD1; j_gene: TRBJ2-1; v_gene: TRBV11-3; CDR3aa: CASSLDGTVLFF; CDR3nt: TGTGCCAGCAGCTTAGATGGGACAGTTCTGTTCTTC
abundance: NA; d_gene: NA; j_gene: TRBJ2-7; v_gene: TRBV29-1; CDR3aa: CSVEDAIYEQYF; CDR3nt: TGCAGCGTTGAAGATGCGATATACGAGCAGTACTTC
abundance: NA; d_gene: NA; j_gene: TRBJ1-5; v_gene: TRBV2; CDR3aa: CASSEGRINQPQHF; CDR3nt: TGTGCCAGCAGTGAAGGACGGATCAATCAGCCCCAGCATTTT
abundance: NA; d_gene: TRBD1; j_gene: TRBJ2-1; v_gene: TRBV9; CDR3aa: CASSVSAGTVYNEQFF; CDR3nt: TGTGCCAGCAGCGTTTCGGCCGGGACAGTTTACAATGAGCAGTTCTTC
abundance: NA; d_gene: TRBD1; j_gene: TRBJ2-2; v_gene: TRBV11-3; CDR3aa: CASSPSTGGGGELFF; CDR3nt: TGTGCCAGCAGCCCTAGTACAGGGGGCGGCGGGGAGCTGTTTTTT
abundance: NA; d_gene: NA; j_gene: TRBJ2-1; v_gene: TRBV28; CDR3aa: CASSFPGANEQFF; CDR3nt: TGTGCCAGCAGTTTTCCGGGGGCGAATGAGCAGTTCTTC
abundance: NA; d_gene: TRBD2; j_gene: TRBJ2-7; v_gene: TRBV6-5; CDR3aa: CASNPTSGVYEQYF; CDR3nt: TGTGCCAGCAACCCCACTAGCGGGGTATACGAGCAGTACTTC
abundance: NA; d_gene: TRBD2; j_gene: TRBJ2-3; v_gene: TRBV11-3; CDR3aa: CACNRRETDTQYF; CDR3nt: TGTGCCTGCAATAGGCGGGAGACAGATACGCAGTATTTT
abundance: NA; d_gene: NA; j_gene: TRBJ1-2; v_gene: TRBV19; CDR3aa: CASSIRTVRYGYTF; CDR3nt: TGCGCCAGTAGTATCCGGACAGTACGCTATGGCTACACCTTC
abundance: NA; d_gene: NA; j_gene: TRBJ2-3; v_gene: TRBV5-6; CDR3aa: CASSLVGGAPDTQYF; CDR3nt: TGTGCCAGCAGCTTGGTGGGGGGGGCCCCAGATACGCAGTATTTT
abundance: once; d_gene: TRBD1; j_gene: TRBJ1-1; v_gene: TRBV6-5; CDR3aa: CASRRQGRMNTEAFF; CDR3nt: TGTGCCAGTCGGAGACAGGGTAGAATGAACACTGAAGCTTTCTTT
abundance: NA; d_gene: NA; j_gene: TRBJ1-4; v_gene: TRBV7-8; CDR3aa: CASSPPPGANEKLFF; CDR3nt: TGTGCCAGCAGCCCACCTCCGGGGGCGAATGAAAAACTGTTTTTT
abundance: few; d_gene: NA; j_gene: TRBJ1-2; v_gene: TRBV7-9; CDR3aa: CASSFEAHGYTF; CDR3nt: TGTGCCAGCAGCTTCGAGGCCCATGGCTACACCTTC
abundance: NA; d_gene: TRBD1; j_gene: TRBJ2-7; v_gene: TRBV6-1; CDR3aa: CASSDTGQSSYEQYF; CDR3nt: TGTGCCAGCAGTGATACGGGACAGAGCTCCTACGAGCAGTACTTC
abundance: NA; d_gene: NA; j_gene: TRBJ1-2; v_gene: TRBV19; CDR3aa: CASSISGIEFYGYTF; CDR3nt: TGTGCCAGTAGTATTTCAGGGATCGAATTCTATGGCTACACCTTC
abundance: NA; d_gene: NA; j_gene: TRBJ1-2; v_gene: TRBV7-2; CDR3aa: CASSLASRVYGYTF; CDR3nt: TGTGCCAGCAGCTTAGCATCCAGGGTCTATGGCTACACCTTC
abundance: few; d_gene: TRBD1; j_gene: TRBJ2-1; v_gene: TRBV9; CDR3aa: CASSATGGNEQFF; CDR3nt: TGTGCCAGCAGCGCCACAGGGGGCAATGAGCAGTTCTTC
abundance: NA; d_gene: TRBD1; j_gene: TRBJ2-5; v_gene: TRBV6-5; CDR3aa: CASSSQPWTGGTQYF; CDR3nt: TGTGCCAGCAGTTCCCAACCCTGGACAGGGGGGACCCAGTACTTC
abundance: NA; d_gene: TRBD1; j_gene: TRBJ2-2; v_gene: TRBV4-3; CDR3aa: CASSRGQGATGELFF; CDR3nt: TGCGCCAGCAGCCGAGGACAGGGGGCTACCGGGGAGCTGTTTTTT
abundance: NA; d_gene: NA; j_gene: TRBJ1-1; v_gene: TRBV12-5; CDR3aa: CASGLDTEAFF; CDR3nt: TGTGCTAGTGGTTTGGACACTGAAGCTTTCTTT
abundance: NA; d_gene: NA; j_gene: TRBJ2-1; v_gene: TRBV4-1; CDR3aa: CASSQDPTGSSYNEQFF; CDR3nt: TGCGCCAGCAGCCAAGATCCCACAGGCAGCTCCTACAATGAGCAGTTCTTC